Each of the 32 T cell receptor beta chains below was sequenced from the same sample in a study of cytomegalovirus exposure and HLA in healthy donors. This PCR relied on a set of 60 Vbeta primers and 13 Jbeta primers. Assay: immunoSEQ multiplex PCR; the TCRdb copy retains only in-frame clones and omits some. Among 250,000 or so clones listed, around 90% were seen once. The sample was PBMCs. Source of these receptors: a girl aged 2-10 years in good health and CMV-seronegative.

The genes are TRBV18 and TRBJ2-7, with 8 bases identical to TRBD1. Germline V gene data show CDR1 as KGHSH and CDR2 as LQKENI. V was pared by 5 bases and J by 6 bases, with 6 bases of the junction left unmatched. The CDR3 extends over 13 amino acids. The CDR3 DNA reads TGTGCCAGCTCATCGACAGGGGTTAGCGAGCAGTACTTC. Its protein is CASSSTGVSEQYF.

The gene calls are TRBV2 and TRBJ2-1; D possibly corresponds to TRBD2 (6 bases). The CDR3 sequence is 14 residues long. Germline V gene sequence: CDR1 SNHLY, CDR2 FYNNEI. V was cut by 6 bases and J by 8 bases, with 17 bases left in between. The CDR3 coding sequence is TGTGCCAGCAGCCCAAGCGGGCTTAGCGATGAGCAGTTCTTC. This translates into CASSPSGLSDEQFF.

The chain links TRBV28 to TRBJ1-1; D is perhaps TRBD1 (5 bases). Trimming removed 2 bases at V and 11 bases at J, with 9 bases between. Germline V gene lookup returns CDR1 MDHEN and CDR2 SYDVKM. CDR3 size: 11 residues. The CDR3 region is CASSLAGVAFF. CDR3 coding DNA: TGTGCCAGCAGTTTAGCGGGGGTGGCTTTCTTT.

Turning to this clone: In the same sample, other DNA sequences code for this CDR3. The rearrangement links TRBV7-9 to TRBJ2-3, with D unresolved. Germline V gene data show CDR1 as SEHNR and CDR2 as FQNEAQ (reference sequence). CDR3 length: 12 residues. V dropped 6 bases and J dropped 0 bases, with 4 bases sitting between them. Written as DNA, the CDR3 is TGTGCCAGCAGTTCTAGCACAGATACGCAGTATTTT. Translating gives CASSSSTDTQYF.

The J gene is TRBJ1-2, the V gene TRBV13, with D unclear. Between the trimmed V and J ends, which lost 4 bases and 3 bases, there was a span of 15 bases. The CDR3 has 15 residues. The V gene's germline CDR1 is PRHDT and CDR2 FYEKMQ (reference sequence). The CDR3 protein is CASSSSRVPDYGYTF. CDR3 bases: TGTGCCAGCAGCTCCTCCCGGGTCCCTGACTATGGCTACACCTTC.

Only a few counts were recorded for this clone. This chain joins TRBV10-2 and TRBJ1-1; 7 bases line up with TRBD1. Germline V gene lookup returns CDR1 WSHSY and CDR2 SAAADI. This CDR3 is 14 amino acids long. Trimming took 4 bases from V and 0 from J; bases not matched to a gene: 2. CDR3 residues: CASSVTGVNTEAFF. The CDR3, as DNA: TGCGCCAGCAGTGTCACAGGGGTGAACACTGAAGCTTTCTTT.

This clone was observed once. The CDR3 protein is CASSPAQGYEQYF. DNA of the CDR3: TGTGCCAGCAGCCCCGCCCAGGGCTACGAGCAGTACTTC. The chain has TRBV6-4 and TRBJ2-5; D is possibly TRBD1 (5 bases). The J call is doubtful: the DNA matches TRBJ2-7 better. Germline loops: CDR1 MRHNA, CDR2 SNTAGT. The CDR3 extends over 13 amino acids.

V is TRBV2 and J is TRBJ1-1; D gene unclear. V lost 8 bases to trimming and J lost 1 base, with 11 bases between them. Per germline, CDR1 SNHLY and CDR2 FYNNEI. The CDR3 runs to 13 residues. The CDR3 reads CASALEPNTEAFF. CDR3 DNA: TGTGCCAGCGCTCTAGAGCCGAACACTGAAGCTTTCTTT.

This sequence joins TRBV30 and TRBJ2-3, with D perhaps matching TRBD1 (5 bases). This CDR3 contains 17 residues. The V end lost 2 bases, the J end lost 3 bases, and 21 bases lay between the germline ends. Germline CDR1 is GTSNPN and CDR2 is SVGIG (reference sequence). CDR3 sequence reads: CAWSRGSLGARTDTQYF. The CDR3, as DNA: TGTGCCTGGAGTAGGGGTTCCTTAGGGGCGCGGACAGATACGCAGTATTTT.

The chain couples TRBV19 to TRBJ2-7, with a weak D call TRBD2 (5 bases). The V gene's germline CDR1 is LNHDA and CDR2 SQIVND (reference sequence). The CDR3 spans 15 residues. Trimming pared 5 bases from V and 0 bases from J, leaving 14 bases between. CDR3 in DNA: TGTGCCAGTAGTCAAGCGGCAGGCAGCTCCTACGAGCAGTACTTC. Its protein product is CASSQAAGSSYEQYF.

The chain couples TRBV19 to TRBJ1-2, with 7 bases matching TRBD1. Germline CDR1 and CDR2: LNHDA and SQIVND (reference sequence). V lost 6 bases and J lost 4; bases outside the gene matches: 11. This CDR3 is built from 15 residues. DNA of the CDR3: TGTGCCAGTAGACCTTCAGGGACAGCAGGCTATGGCTACACCTTC. It yields the protein CASRPSGTAGYGYTF.

CDR3 sequence (DNA): TGTGCCAGCAGCTTAGGGGCAGGTGAAGCTTTCTTT. This sequence encodes CASSLGAGEAFF. This chain uses TRBV7-9 with TRBJ1-1, with D uncertain. The CDR3 runs 12 residues. From germline, CDR1 is SEHNR and CDR2 FQNEAQ (reference sequence). V dropped 1 base and J dropped 7 bases, with 7 bases sitting between them.

This chain joins TRBV29-1 and TRBJ2-7; 9 bases align to TRBD1. This CDR3 is 15 amino acids long. V lost 3 bases, J lost 2 bases, and 8 bases stayed unmatched. Germline values: CDR1 SQVTM, CDR2 ANQGSEA. The CDR3 loop is CSVESPGQGAYEQYF. As DNA, the CDR3 is TGCAGCGTTGAGTCCCCGGGACAGGGTGCCTACGAGCAGTACTTC.

This rearrangement joins TRBV19 to TRBJ2-5; possibly TRBD2 for D (5 bases). Germline-derived CDR1 and CDR2 are LNHDA and SQIVND (reference sequence). The length of the CDR3 is 12 residues. Trimming removed 7 bases from V and 9 bases from J, with 15 bases in between. This chain's CDR3 is CASTDGKGAQYF. The CDR3 DNA reads as TGTGCCAGTACTGACGGGAAGGGTGCCCAGTACTTC.

J is TRBJ2-7 and V is TRBV6-5, with a tentative D call TRBD1 (6 bases). CDR1 is MNHEY, CDR2 SVGAGI, per germline. The CDR3 is made up of 14 amino acids. V lost 5 bases and J lost 3, with 14 bases in between. The CDR3 coding sequence is TGTGCCAGCAGTCTACAGGGTCGGAACTACGAGCAGTACTTC. Encoded protein: CASSLQGRNYEQYF.

The chain recombines TRBV29-1 with TRBJ1-2, with 11 bases aligning to TRBD1. With 2 bases clipped from V and 8 bases from J, the junction kept 7 bases outside the gene matches. Germline CDR1 and CDR2: SQVTM and ANQGSEA. The CDR3 consists of 14 residues. CDR3 DNA sequence: TGCAGCGTTGAATACCGGGACAGGGGGAGAGGCTACACCTTC. It codes for CSVEYRDRGRGYTF.

The rearrangement uses TRBV7-9 and TRBJ1-5, with D hard to call. Per the germline V gene, CDR1 is SEHNR and CDR2 is FQNEAQ (reference sequence). The CDR3 covers 12 residues. Trimming took off 0 bases at V and 11 bases at J, with 8 bases between the two ends. DNA for the CDR3: TGTGCCAGCAGCTTAGCCCCCGGGACCCAGCATTTT. Its translation: CASSLAPGTQHF.

The J gene is TRBJ1-5, the V gene TRBV28; D call uncertain. Trimming took off 5 bases at V and 0 bases at J, with 17 bases between the two ends. This CDR3 is 17 amino acids long. Germline CDR1 and CDR2: MDHEN and SYDVKM. In DNA, the CDR3 is TGTGCCAGCAGTCCCCTGAGGGCGGAATATAGCAATCAGCCCCAGCATTTT. Translation gives CASSPLRAEYSNQPQHF.

The chain has TRBV4-2 and TRBJ1-4, with D unclear. V shed 0 bases and J shed 5 bases, with 7 bases lying between them. This CDR3 comprises 14 residues. Germline CDR1 LGHNA, CDR2 YNFKEQ. The CDR3 loop reads CASSQDSRNEKLFF. The CDR3 DNA follows: TGTGCCAGCAGCCAAGATAGCCGGAATGAAAAACTGTTTTTT.

The genes are TRBV10-3 and TRBJ2-7; TRBD2 matches at 15 bases. The CDR3 contains 17 residues. The V segment lost 6 bases and the J segment 0 bases; nucleotides outside the gene matches: 6. Germline assignment: CDR1 ENHRY and CDR2 SYGVKD. The CDR3 reads CAIRGTSGRSSSYEQYF. The CDR3 DNA reads TGTGCCATCAGGGGGACTAGCGGGAGGAGTAGCTCCTACGAGCAGTACTTC.

Points on this clone: Other DNA sequences in this sample translate to the same CDR3. V is TRBV27 and J is TRBJ2-7; a possible D gene is TRBD1 (6 bases). V lost 6 bases to trimming and J lost 5 bases, with 23 bases between them. CDR3 length: 16 amino acids. Per germline, CDR1 MNHEY and CDR2 SMNVEV (reference sequence). Here the CDR3 reads CASSYPSGTRMNEQYF. Written as DNA, the CDR3 is TGTGCCAGCAGCTACCCGTCCGGGACAAGGATGAACGAGCAGTACTTC.

This chain connects TRBV6-1 to TRBJ1-1, with D possibly matching TRBD1 (6 bases). The germline V gene encodes CDR1 MNHNS and CDR2 SASEGT. V shed 4 bases and J shed 3 bases, with 21 bases lying between them. This CDR3 spans 17 amino acids. CDR3 sequence (DNA): TGTGCCAGCAGTGTGGGAGGGGGATGGATAAGGGACACTGAAGCTTTCTTT. Amino acid sequence: CASSVGGGWIRDTEAFF.

CDR3 protein: CAWSDEDRGKAFF. The CDR3 DNA reads as TGTGCCTGGAGCGACGAGGACAGGGGGAAAGCTTTCTTT. V is TRBV30 and J is TRBJ1-1, with 10 bases lining up with TRBD1. The CDR3 extends over 13 amino acids. CDR1 and CDR2 from the germline V gene are GTSNPN and SVGIG (reference sequence). V gave up 3 bases and J gave up 9 bases; unmatched junction bases: 7.

The chain uses TRBV4-1 and TRBJ1-2; D is ambiguous. Germline V CDR1 and CDR2: MGHRA, YSYEKL. CDR3 length: 15 residues. V was pared by 1 base and J by 8 bases, with 17 bases between. In DNA form, the CDR3 reads TGCGCCAGCAGCCAAGTCGGAGATGGTGGGAGAGGCTACACCTTC. Its protein product is CASSQVGDGGRGYTF.

CDR3 residues: CASSLGGGNYGYTF. The CDR3 nucleotides are TGTGCCAGCAGCTTGGGAGGGGGAAACTATGGCTACACCTTC. The J gene is TRBJ1-2, the V gene TRBV5-6, with D maybe TRBD1 (6 bases). The CDR3 is 14 residues long. Looked up from germline, CDR1 is SGHDT and CDR2 is YYEEEE. Trimming took off 0 bases at V and 2 bases at J, with 8 bases between the two ends.

The chain has TRBV5-5 and TRBJ1-1; TRBD1 matches 12 bases. V shed 4 bases, J shed 4 bases, and the junction held 14 bases outside the gene matches. Germline-derived CDR1 and CDR2 are SGHKS and YYEKEE (reference sequence). CDR3 size: 18 residues. CDR3 region: CASSLLPGQGARSTEAFF. CDR3 sequence (DNA): TGTGCCAGCAGCCTCCTCCCGGGACAGGGGGCCAGAAGCACTGAAGCTTTCTTT.

The chain combines TRBV19 with TRBJ1-2; 9 bases line up with TRBD1. The CDR3 has 18 residues. Germline V CDR1 and CDR2: LNHDA, SQIVND (reference sequence). Unmatched junction bases numbered 16, after V lost 1 base and J lost 7 bases. This CDR3 is CASSIGAGTGRAIGGYTF. The CDR3 region has the DNA TGTGCCAGTAGTATAGGCGCCGGGACAGGGCGCGCTATTGGTGGCTACACCTTC.

The chain employs TRBV19 and TRBJ2-7; 7 bases match TRBD2. Trimming cost V 6 bases and J 0 bases; bases outside gene matches: 11. The CDR3 sequence is 16 residues long. Germline values: CDR1 LNHDA, CDR2 SQIVND (reference sequence). The CDR3 DNA reads TGTGCCAGTAGCCCGGGGAGCTGGGGGGGCTCCTACGAGCAGTACTTC. It translates to CASSPGSWGGSYEQYF.

A few counts support this clone. The chain uses TRBV5-1 and TRBJ2-1, with 9 bases fitting TRBD2. Germline loops: CDR1 SGHRS, CDR2 YFSETQ. Unmatched junction bases numbered 7, after V lost 2 bases and J lost 10 bases. This CDR3 has 14 amino acids. CDR3 loop: CASSLVAGVGEQFF. CDR3 nucleotides: TGCGCCAGCAGCTTAGTAGCGGGAGTAGGCGAGCAGTTCTTC. Together with reference TRBV5-1 and TRBJ2-1, the CDR3 gives the full variable domain: KAGVTQTPRYLIKTRGQQVTLSCSPISGHRSVSWYQQTPGQGLQFLFEYFSETQRNKGNFPGRFSGRQFSNSRSEMNVSTLELGDSALYLCASSLVAGVGEQFFGPGTRLTVL.

The V and J genes are TRBV6-1 and TRBJ2-3; possibly TRBD1 for D (5 bases). This CDR3 contains 16 residues. V was shortened by 0 bases and J by 5 bases, with 15 bases between the two germline ends. The germline gives CDR1 MNHNS, CDR2 SASEGT. This CDR3 is CASSEALSGAEDTQYF. The DNA for the CDR3 is TGTGCCAGCAGTGAAGCGTTAAGTGGGGCTGAAGATACGCAGTATTTT.

This clone came up once. The chain employs TRBV5-6 and TRBJ2-7, with 8 bases aligning to TRBD2. The CDR3 consists of 14 residues. The J segment lost 3 bases and the V segment lost 0 bases, leaving 2 bases of the junction unmatched. Germline assignment: CDR1 SGHDT and CDR2 YYEEEE. CDR3 bases: TGTGCCAGCAGCTTGGGTAGCGGGGTCTACGAGCAGTACTTC. It yields the protein CASSLGSGVYEQYF.

The chain employs TRBV13 and TRBJ2-7; a possible D gene is TRBD2 (6 bases). In germline, CDR1 is PRHDT, CDR2 FYEKMQ (reference sequence). There are 14 residues in the CDR3. V shed 0 bases and J shed 3 bases, with 9 bases lying between them. This CDR3 reads CASSLGLANYEQYF. The CDR3 nucleotides are TGTGCCAGCAGCTTAGGCCTAGCGAACTACGAGCAGTACTTC.